This TCR beta chain comes out of a study of T cell repertoires in cytomegalovirus infection. In the study overall: CMV infection together with matching HLA type was indicated by public TCR beta signatures. Study outcomes and limitations: Identification of carriers of CMV plus the relevant HLA was achieved through cumulative public TCR beta family frequency. CMV-specific TCR beta clonotypes restricted by HLA-C were the ones dominating the ex vivo response.

TCRdb called the reads again in MiXCR, with one record for every CDR3 protein. The table lists some 700,000 distinct CDR3 sequences, roughly 35% of them singletons, with 2.8% in the top ten. This clonotype has just a few counts. What it recognizes is unknown. From germline, CDR1 is SGHNT and CDR2 YENEEA. The CDR3 is made up of 13 amino acids. V lost 3 bases and J lost 7, with 12 bases in between. The gene calls are TRBV11-3 and TRBJ1-1; D not resolved. The TCR sequence derives from a human donor in good health (CMV status not recorded). Some clones in this sample may be carry-over from other donors' samples. Source material: PBMCs. The DNA for the CDR3 is TGTGCCAGCAGCTTCGATCGCGGATTTGAAGCTTTCTTT. It specifies CASSFDRGFEAFF.